This T cell receptor (beta chain) originates from a study of blood T cell repertoires in COVID-19. In the study's own analysis: Quantification of nucleated cells was approximated via reference gene primer amplification. Here immunoSEQ multiplex PCR was the method, and the copy in TCRdb shows in-frame clones only, minus some. V and J calls and clone size are those listed in that table; D and trimming were worked out from the DNA. The data show about 370,000 clones, more than 70% seen once. Trimming left V 1 base short and J 6 bases short, with 25 bases between. The CDR3 totals 18 residues. CDR1 is LNHDA and CDR2 is SQIVND in the germline V gene (reference sequence).

The TCR sequence derives from a woman between 25 and 40 years old with COVID-19, enrolled during active disease. V gene TRBV19 combines with J gene TRBJ2-7; D is perhaps TRBD2 (7 bases). What was sequenced was peripheral blood. The CDR3 loop is CASSIGPFQGGLISEQYF. The CDR3 DNA is TGTGCCAGTAGTATAGGACCTTTCCAAGGGGGACTAATTTCCGAGCAGTACTTC.